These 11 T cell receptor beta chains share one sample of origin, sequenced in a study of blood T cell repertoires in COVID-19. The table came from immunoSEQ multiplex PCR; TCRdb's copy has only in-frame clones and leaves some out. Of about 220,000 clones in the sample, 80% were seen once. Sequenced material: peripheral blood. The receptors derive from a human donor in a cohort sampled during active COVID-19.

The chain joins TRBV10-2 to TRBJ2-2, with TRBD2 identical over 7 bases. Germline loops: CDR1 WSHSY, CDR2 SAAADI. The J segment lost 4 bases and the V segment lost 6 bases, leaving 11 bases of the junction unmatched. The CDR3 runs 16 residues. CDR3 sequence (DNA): TGCGCCAGCAGGGGCCTTGGCGGGGGAGGCACCGGGGAGCTGTTTTTT. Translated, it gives CASRGLGGGGTGELFF.

In nucleotides, the CDR3 is TGTGCCACCAGTGACATTGGCCCGGGTGACACCGGGGAGCTGTTTTTT. Translated, it gives CATSDIGPGDTGELFF. This sequence joins TRBV24-1 and TRBJ2-2; D gene ambiguous. The V end was cut by 4 bases, the J end by 3 bases, with 14 bases between. The CDR3 has 16 amino acids. Germline V gene sequence: CDR1 KGHDR, CDR2 SFDVKD.

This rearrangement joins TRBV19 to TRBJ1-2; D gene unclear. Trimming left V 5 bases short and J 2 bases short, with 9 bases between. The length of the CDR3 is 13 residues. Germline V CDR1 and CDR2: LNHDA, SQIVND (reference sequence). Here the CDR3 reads CASSVGLNYGYTF. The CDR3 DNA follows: TGTGCCAGTAGTGTAGGGCTGAACTATGGCTACACCTTC.

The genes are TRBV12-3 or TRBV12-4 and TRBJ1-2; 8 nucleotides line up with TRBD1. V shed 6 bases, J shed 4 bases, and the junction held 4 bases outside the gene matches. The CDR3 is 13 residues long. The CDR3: CASRSQGVYGYTF. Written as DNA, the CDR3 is TGTGCCAGCAGGTCACAGGGGGTCTATGGCTACACCTTC.

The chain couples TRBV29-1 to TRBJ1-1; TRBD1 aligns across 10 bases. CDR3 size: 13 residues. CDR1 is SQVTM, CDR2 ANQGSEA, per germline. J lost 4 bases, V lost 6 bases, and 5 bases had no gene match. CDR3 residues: CSVVGQGGTEAFF. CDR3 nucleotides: TGCAGCGTGGTTGGACAGGGGGGCACTGAAGCTTTCTTT.

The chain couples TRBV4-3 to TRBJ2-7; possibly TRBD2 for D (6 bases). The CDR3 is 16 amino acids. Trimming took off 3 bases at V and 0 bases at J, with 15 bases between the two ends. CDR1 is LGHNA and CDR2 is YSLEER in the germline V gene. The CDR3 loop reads CASSQEGIASSYEQYF. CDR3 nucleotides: TGCGCCAGCAGCCAGGAGGGCATCGCGTCCTCCTACGAGCAGTACTTC.

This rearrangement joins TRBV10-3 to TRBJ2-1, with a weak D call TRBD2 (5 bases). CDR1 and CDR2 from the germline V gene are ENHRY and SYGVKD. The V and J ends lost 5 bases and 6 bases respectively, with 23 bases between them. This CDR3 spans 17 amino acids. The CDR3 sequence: CAISLPPSGRLGNEQFF. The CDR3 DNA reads TGTGCCATCAGTCTCCCCCCCAGCGGACGACTGGGCAATGAGCAGTTCTTC.

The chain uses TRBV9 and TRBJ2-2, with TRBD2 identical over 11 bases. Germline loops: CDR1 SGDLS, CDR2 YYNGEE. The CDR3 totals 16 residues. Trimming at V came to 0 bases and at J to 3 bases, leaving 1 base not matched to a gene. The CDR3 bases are TGTGCCAGCAGCGTAGCTAGCGGGAGGTACACCGGGGAGCTGTTTTTT. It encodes CASSVASGRYTGELFF.

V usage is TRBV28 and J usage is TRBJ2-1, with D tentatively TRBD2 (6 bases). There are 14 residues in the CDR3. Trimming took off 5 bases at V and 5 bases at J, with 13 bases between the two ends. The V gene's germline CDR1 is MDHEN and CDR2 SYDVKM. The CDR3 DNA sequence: TGTGCCAGCAGTGTCCCCTCTAGCGACAATGAGCAGTTCTTC. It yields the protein CASSVPSSDNEQFF.

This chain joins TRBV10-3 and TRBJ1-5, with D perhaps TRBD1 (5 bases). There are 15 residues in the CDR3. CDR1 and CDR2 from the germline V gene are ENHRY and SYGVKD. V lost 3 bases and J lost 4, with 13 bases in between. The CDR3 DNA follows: TGTGCCATCAGTGAAGGGGCCTTGGGAAATCAGCCCCAGCATTTT. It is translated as CAISEGALGNQPQHF.

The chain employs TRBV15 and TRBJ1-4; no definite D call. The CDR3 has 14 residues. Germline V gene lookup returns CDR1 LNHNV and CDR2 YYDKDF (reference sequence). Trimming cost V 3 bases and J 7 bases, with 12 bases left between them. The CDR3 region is CATSRLADGEKLFF. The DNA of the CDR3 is TGTGCCACCAGCAGGTTAGCGGACGGTGAAAAACTGTTTTTT.